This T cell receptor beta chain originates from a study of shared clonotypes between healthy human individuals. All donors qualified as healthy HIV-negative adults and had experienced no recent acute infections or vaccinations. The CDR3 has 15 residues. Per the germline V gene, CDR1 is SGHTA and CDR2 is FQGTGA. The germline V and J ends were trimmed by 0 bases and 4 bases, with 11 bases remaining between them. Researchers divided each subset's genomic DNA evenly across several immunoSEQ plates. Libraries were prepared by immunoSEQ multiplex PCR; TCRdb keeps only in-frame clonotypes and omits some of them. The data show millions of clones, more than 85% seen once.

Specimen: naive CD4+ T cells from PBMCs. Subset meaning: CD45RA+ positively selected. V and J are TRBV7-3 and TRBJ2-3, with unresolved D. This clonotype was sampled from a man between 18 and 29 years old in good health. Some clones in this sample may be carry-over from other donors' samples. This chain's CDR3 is CASSLTPNGPDTQYF. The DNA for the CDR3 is TGTGCCAGCAGCTTAACGCCCAACGGCCCAGATACGCAGTATTTT.